Listed here are 24 T cell receptor beta chains from one sample, sequenced in a study of shared clonotypes between healthy human individuals. Only in-frame clones appear in the TCRdb table, and some are missing; sequencing was by immunoSEQ multiplex PCR. The top ten hold around 1.8% of the sample, which has around 700,000 clones, approximately 73% seen once. Sequenced sample: memory CD4+ T cells sorted from blood. Subset noted: CD45RA-negative fraction. The receptors shown here come from a woman aged 25 to 39 in good health.

The V call is TRBV5-8, the J call TRBJ2-6, with D hard to call. The V end lost 4 bases, the J end lost 0 bases, and 5 bases lay between the germline ends. There are 14 residues in the CDR3. The germline V gene has CDR1 SGHTS and CDR2 YDEGEE. This chain's CDR3 is CASSRISGANVLTF. As DNA, the CDR3 is TGTGCCAGCAGCCGGATCTCTGGGGCCAACGTCCTGACTTTC.

With regard to this clone: A read error is the likely source, as a far larger clone sits one nucleotide away. This sequence joins TRBV9 and TRBJ1-2, with TRBD1 as a possible D gene (5 bases). CDR3 length equals 16 residues. The germline gives CDR1 SGDLS, CDR2 YYNGEE. CDR3 in DNA: TGTGTCAGCAGCCCCATGGGAGGGGCCATAAACTATGGCTACACCTTC. Amino acid sequence: CVSSPMGGAINYGYTF.

This clone was counted a few times. The chain recombines TRBV7-9 with TRBJ2-2, with D unresolved. CDR1 is SEHNR, CDR2 FQNEAQ, per germline (reference sequence). The CDR3 is 14 residues long. V dropped 3 bases and J dropped 0 bases, with 5 bases sitting between them. This CDR3 is CASSFASNTGELFF. In DNA form, the CDR3 reads TGTGCCAGCAGCTTCGCGTCGAACACCGGGGAGCTGTTTTTT.

The CDR3 loop reads CASSLPGTGADTQYF. CDR3 coding DNA: TGTGCCAGCAGTTTACCCGGGACAGGGGCAGATACGCAGTATTTT. This chain joins TRBV28 and TRBJ2-3; 10 nucleotides agree with TRBD1. V dropped 2 bases and J dropped 4; count of bases not matched to a gene: 3. This CDR3 comprises 15 residues. Germline V gene lookup returns CDR1 MDHEN and CDR2 SYDVKM. Full variable domain (remainder filled in from reference TRBV28 and TRBJ2-3): DVKVTQSSRYLVKRTGEKVFLECVQDMDHENMFWYRQDPGLGLRLIYFSYDVKMKEKGDIPEGYSVSREKKERFSLILESASTNQTSMYLCASSLPGTGADTQYFGPGTRLTVL.

This rearrangement joins TRBV27 to TRBJ2-2; 8 nucleotides line up with TRBD1. Germline CDR1 MNHEY, CDR2 SMNVEV (reference sequence). The CDR3 runs 13 residues. Trimming removed 5 bases from V and 6 bases from J; junction bases left unmatched: 2. The CDR3 region has the DNA TGTGCCAGCAGTATACAGGGGGCCGGGGAGCTGTTTTTT. It yields the protein CASSIQGAGELFF.

This rearrangement joins TRBV28 to TRBJ2-7; D not resolved. There are 17 residues in the CDR3. In germline, CDR1 is MDHEN, CDR2 SYDVKM. V was trimmed by 1 base and J by 2 bases, leaving 18 bases between them. The CDR3 DNA reads as TGTGCCAGCAGTTTATACCCCCAGGTCGCTGGGACCTACGAGCAGTACTTC. Its translation is CASSLYPQVAGTYEQYF.

This sequence joins TRBV11-2 and TRBJ2-5; tentatively, D is TRBD1 (5 bases). V lost 5 bases to trimming and J lost 1 base, with 11 bases between them. Germline values: CDR1 SGHAT, CDR2 FQNNGV. The CDR3 extends over 14 amino acids. The CDR3 DNA is TGTGCCAGCAGCCCGAGACAGCCCCAAGAGACCCAGTACTTC. It is translated as CASSPRQPQETQYF. Using reference TRBV11-2 and TRBJ2-5 for the parts outside the CDR3, the full variable domain is EAGVAQSPRYKIIEKRQSVAFWCNPISGHATLYWYQQILGQGPKLLIQFQNNGVVDDSQLPKDRFSAERLKGVDSTLKIQPAKLEDSAVYLCASSPRQPQETQYFGPGTRLLVL.

In this sample, this clone turned up a few times. The rearrangement links TRBV30 to TRBJ2-3; D is uncertain. This CDR3 spans 12 amino acids. Per the germline V gene, CDR1 is GTSNPN and CDR2 is SVGIG (reference sequence). Trimming cost V 3 bases and J 3 bases, with 7 bases left between them. The DNA for the CDR3 is TGTGCCTGGAGGGATGTTACAGATACGCAGTATTTT. It codes for CAWRDVTDTQYF.

The rearrangement uses TRBV10-3 and TRBJ2-7; 8 bases agree with TRBD2. V lost 8 bases to trimming and J lost 3 bases; unmatched junction nucleotides: 6. The CDR3 extends over 13 amino acids. The germline V gene encodes CDR1 ENHRY and CDR2 SYGVKD. In DNA, the CDR3 is TGTGCCATCCGGGGGGGAGCTCTCTACGAGCAGTACTTC. Protein product: CAIRGGALYEQYF.

This chain joins TRBV28 and TRBJ2-5; weak D call: TRBD1 (5 bases). The CDR3 sequence is 14 residues long. V was shortened by 6 bases and J by 2 bases, with 13 bases between the two germline ends. Per germline, CDR1 MDHEN and CDR2 SYDVKM. The CDR3 sequence is CASRQKQVQETQYF. The CDR3, as DNA: TGTGCCAGCAGACAAAAACAGGTACAAGAGACCCAGTACTTC.

This clone was picked up many times. The genes are TRBV10-2 and TRBJ2-6; 7 positions agree with TRBD1. V gave up 6 bases and J gave up 2 bases; unmatched junction bases: 16. The CDR3 length is 19 residues. Germline V CDR1 and CDR2: WSHSY, SAAADI. The CDR3 loop is CASRSDFTGALTGANVLTF. The CDR3 DNA sequence: TGCGCCAGCAGGTCCGATTTTACAGGGGCCCTAACTGGGGCCAACGTCCTGACTTTC.

This clone showed up just once. The chain has TRBV28 and TRBJ2-1; 8 positions agree with TRBD2. V was clipped by 9 bases and J by 4 bases; unmatched bases: 14. The CDR3 is 16 amino acids. CDR1 is MDHEN and CDR2 is SYDVKM in the germline V gene. CDR3 sequence (DNA): TGTGCCAGTTTCCCACGGGGCTCGGGGGGGTACAATGAGCAGTTCTTC. Protein product: CASFPRGSGGYNEQFF.

The rearrangement joins TRBV28 to TRBJ1-1; D is possibly TRBD1 (6 bases). Per germline, CDR1 MDHEN and CDR2 SYDVKM. CDR3 length equals 16 residues. Trimming took off 4 bases at V and 8 bases at J, with 23 bases between the two ends. The CDR3 loop reads CASSSIFLGGGPEAFF. Written as DNA, the CDR3 is TGTGCCAGCAGTTCTATATTTTTAGGGGGTGGCCCCGAAGCTTTCTTT.

This sequence joins TRBV11-1 and TRBJ2-7; D unclear. The ends were cut back, 6 bases at V and 0 bases at J, with 15 bases in the middle. The CDR3 length is 15 residues. CDR1 SGHAT and CDR2 FQDESV come from the germline V gene (reference sequence). DNA of the CDR3: TGTGCCAGCAGACCTCGACGGACGGACTCCTACGAGCAGTACTTC. Residues: CASRPRRTDSYEQYF.

The chain recombines TRBV5-4 with TRBJ2-1, with D possibly being TRBD2 (6 bases). CDR1 is SGHNT and CDR2 is YYREEE in the germline V gene (reference sequence). The germline V and J ends were trimmed by 4 bases and 6 bases, with 20 bases remaining between them. The CDR3 is made up of 16 amino acids. The DNA for the CDR3 is TGTGCCAGCAGCGGTGACATTGGGCGGGGTGGCAATGAGCAGTTCTTC. Its translation: CASSGDIGRGGNEQFF.

V and J are TRBV5-4 and TRBJ1-6, with unresolved D. Trimming pared 0 bases from V and 6 bases from J, leaving 7 bases between. The CDR3 sequence is 14 residues long. The germline gives CDR1 SGHNT, CDR2 YYREEE (reference sequence). CDR3 protein: CASSLEQINSPLHF. Written as DNA, the CDR3 is TGTGCCAGCAGCTTGGAACAGATTAATTCACCCCTCCACTTT.

Turning to this clone: The junction departs from germline at one end; a sequencing error may be responsible. This rearrangement joins TRBV25-1 to TRBJ2-7; D is perhaps TRBD2 (6 bases). Germline V CDR1 and CDR2: MGHDK, SYGVNS. There are 11 residues in the CDR3. This CDR3 is CASSEIGGLSF. The DNA of the CDR3 is TGTGCCAGCAGTGAAATTGGGGGACTGAGCTTC.

This sequence joins TRBV10-1 and TRBJ2-7; 10 bases fit TRBD1. After removal of 3 bases from V and 1 base from J, the junction contained 3 bases not matched to a gene. CDR1 and CDR2 (germline): WNHNN, SYGVQD (reference sequence). The CDR3 runs 15 residues. The CDR3 spells CASSDGTGESYEQYF. CDR3 bases: TGCGCCAGCAGTGATGGGACAGGGGAGTCCTACGAGCAGTACTTC.

In the case of this clone: Other DNA sequences in the sample encode the same CDR3. The chain combines TRBV6-6 with TRBJ1-1, with D perhaps matching TRBD1 (5 bases). CDR1 and CDR2 from the germline V gene are MNHNY and SVGAGI (reference sequence). V was shortened by 3 bases and J by 7 bases, with 6 bases between the two germline ends. There are 11 residues in the CDR3. The CDR3 here is CASSYQGEAFF. The CDR3 nucleotides are TGTGCCAGCAGTTATCAGGGTGAAGCTTTCTTT.

V usage is TRBV5-1 and J usage is TRBJ1-1; maybe TRBD1 (5 bases). Trimming took off 0 bases at V and 6 bases at J, with 9 bases between the two ends. The germline V gene encodes CDR1 SGHRS and CDR2 YFSETQ. This CDR3 contains 13 residues. The CDR3 spells CASSLDGGSEAFF. CDR3 nucleotides: TGCGCCAGCAGCTTGGACGGGGGATCTGAAGCTTTCTTT.

The table lists this clone with a few counts. V usage is TRBV10-2 and J usage is TRBJ2-3, with D perhaps TRBD1 or TRBD2 (5 bases each). This CDR3 region has 12 residues. Germline CDR1 reads WSHSY; CDR2 reads SAAADI. V shed 6 bases and J shed 5 bases, with 9 bases lying between them. CDR3 sequence: CASSTGGDTQYF. CDR3 in DNA: TGCGCCAGCAGCACAGGAGGAGATACGCAGTATTTT.

This chain links TRBV10-3 with TRBJ2-3; D might be TRBD2 (5 bases). V dropped 3 bases and J dropped 2 bases, with 9 bases sitting between them. This CDR3 has 14 residues. Germline V gene data show CDR1 as ENHRY and CDR2 as SYGVKD. CDR3 nucleotide sequence: TGTGCCATCAGTGACGGGGATTCCACAGATACGCAGTATTTT. Encoded protein: CAISDGDSTDTQYF.

This clone was seen ten or more times. The J gene is TRBJ2-2, the V gene TRBV19; no reliable D call. The germline V gene has CDR1 LNHDA and CDR2 SQIVND (reference sequence). This CDR3 contains 17 residues. The V end lost 6 bases, the J end lost 2 bases, and 19 bases lay between the germline ends. DNA of the CDR3: TGTGCCAGTAGAAGCTTCCGGGCCTCCTTAAACACCGGGGAGCTGTTTTTT. Its protein product is CASRSFRASLNTGELFF.

This clone appeared many times. A much bigger clone sits one base away, suggesting this may be a read error. V and J are TRBV6-5 and TRBJ2-3, with D unclear. In germline, CDR1 is MNHEY, CDR2 SVGAGI. This CDR3 region has 11 residues. Trimming took 2 bases from V and 5 from J, leaving 2 bases between them. The CDR3 spells CASSYRDTQYF. The CDR3 nucleotides read TGTGCCAGCAGTTACCGAGATACGCAGTATTTT.